Below, 3 T cell receptor beta chains from the same sample are listed, as sequenced in a study of post-analysis software for immune sequencing data. Unique molecular identifiers were present in the TCR beta cDNA libraries. One entry per CDR3 protein results from TCRdb running MiXCR on the PCR reads. The profile covers approximately 690,000 distinct CDR3 sequences, with approximately 59% appearing a single time and 11% taken by the ten largest. The study, taken as a whole, reports: Comparison of patients with controls showed five TRBV segments more frequent in patients, TRBV5-6, TRBV5-1 and TRBV20-1 among them.

Their specific antigens are unknown. The sequencing input was blood. The receptors come from a girl aged 2-15 years with multiple sclerosis.

In regard to this clonotype: The junction departs from germline at one end; a sequencing error may be responsible. This chain uses TRBV6-6 with TRBJ1-2, with 7 nucleotides matching TRBD1. The germline gives CDR1 MNHNY, CDR2 SVGAGI (reference sequence). CDR3 size: 12 residues. CDR3 region: CASRRQGYGHTF. The CDR3 region has the DNA TGTGCCAGCAGACGACAGGGCTATGGCCACACCTTC.

The chain is built from TRBV20-1 and TRBJ2-3; D ambiguous. This CDR3 comprises 12 residues. Trimming shortened V by 2 bases and J by 4 bases, and 7 bases separated the two germline ends. Germline V gene data show CDR1 as DFQATT and CDR2 as SNEGSKA (reference sequence). The CDR3 DNA sequence: TGCAGTGCTAGACCCGGCCCAGATACGCAGTATTTT. As protein: CSARPGPDTQYF.

This clonotype was detected a few times. This rearrangement joins TRBV20-1 to TRBJ1-2; unclear D gene. CDR1 is DFQATT, CDR2 SNEGSKA, per germline (reference sequence). V lost 6 bases to trimming and J lost 4 bases, with 21 bases between them. The CDR3 is 15 amino acids. The CDR3 sequence is CSATRSRGFSYGYTF. Here the CDR3 DNA reads TGCAGTGCGACTCGCAGCCGGGGATTCTCCTATGGCTACACCTTC.